This T cell receptor beta chain was retrieved from a study of shared clonotypes between healthy human individuals. Germline V lookup: CDR1 SGHRS, CDR2 YFSETQ. The CDR3 has 14 residues. Trimming shortened V by 0 bases and J by 3 bases, and 7 bases separated the two germline ends. The data were produced by immunoSEQ multiplex PCR, yet TCRdb's version contains in-frame clones alone and is incomplete. Of under 2.5 million clones in the sample, roughly 90% were seen once. Sequenced input: naive CD4+ T cells from PBMCs. As to subset: CD45RA+ positively selected. This TCR derives from a man aged 18 to 30 in good health. Some clones in this sample may be carry-over from other donors' samples. The chain has TRBV5-1 and TRBJ1-5; no clear D gene. The CDR3 sequence: CASSLAPDNQPQHF. The CDR3 DNA reads TGCGCCAGCAGCTTGGCGCCTGACAATCAGCCCCAGCATTTT. Full variable domain (missing parts from reference TRBV5-1 and TRBJ1-5): KAGVTQTPRYLIKTRGQQVTLSCSPISGHRSVSWYQQTPGQGLQFLFEYFSETQRNKGNFPGRFSGRQFSNSRSEMNVSTLELGDSALYLCASSLAPDNQPQHFGDGTRLSIL.